This TCR beta chain was profiled in a study of control samples from healthy donors and cancer patients (TCRdb year 2020). Libraries were prepared through the immunoSEQ multiplex PCR assay. Drawn from immuneACCESS, this table holds only the in-frame rearrangements with V and J called that TCRdb kept. Clones are partly lost; checked studies trace under half to an unresolved V gene and leave the rest unexplained. The sample profile shows 120,000 or so clones; roughly 94% of them were found once. The ten largest account for less than 4.5% of the sample. The germline V gene encodes CDR1 SGHVS and CDR2 FQNEAQ. A distance of 13 bases separates the germline ends of V and J, which lose 5 bases and 1 base respectively. The CDR3 numbers 15 residues from cysteine through phenylalanine. The kept DNA is CDR3 alone, 45 bases in frame from the first base. About this clone itself: What antigen it recognizes has not been identified. One base away there is no much larger clone; base qualities are not given.

The source of this sequence is a young man in good health. The sequenced sample was blood. This receptor chain uses TRBV7-8 and TRBJ2-3; too little of a D gene remains to name it. The CDR3 reads as follows: CASSRGGPGTDTQYF. In nucleotide form, the sequence is TGTGCCAGCAGCCGAGGCGGCCCGGGCACAGATACGCAGTATTTT.